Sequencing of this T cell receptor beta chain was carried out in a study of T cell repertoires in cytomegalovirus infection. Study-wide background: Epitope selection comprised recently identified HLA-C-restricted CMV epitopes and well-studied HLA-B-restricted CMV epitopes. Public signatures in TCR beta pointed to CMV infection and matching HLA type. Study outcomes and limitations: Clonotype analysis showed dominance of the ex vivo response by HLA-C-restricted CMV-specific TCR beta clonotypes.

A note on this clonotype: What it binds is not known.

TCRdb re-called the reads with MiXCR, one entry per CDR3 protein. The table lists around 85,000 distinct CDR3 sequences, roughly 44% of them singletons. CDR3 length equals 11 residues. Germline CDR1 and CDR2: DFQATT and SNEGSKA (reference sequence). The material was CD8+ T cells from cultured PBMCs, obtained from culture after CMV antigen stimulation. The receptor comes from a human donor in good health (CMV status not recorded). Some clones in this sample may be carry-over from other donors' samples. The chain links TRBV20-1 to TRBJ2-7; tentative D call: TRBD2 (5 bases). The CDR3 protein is CGGRNNYEQYF. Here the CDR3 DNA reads TGCGGAGGACGGAATAACTACGAGCAGTACTTC.